This is a list of T cell receptor beta chains from one sample in a study of blood T cell repertoires in COVID-19. Profiling relied on immunoSEQ multiplex PCR, and the TCRdb table lists in-frame clones only, not all of them. The sample lists around 67,000 clones; 82% were seen once. The specimen was peripheral blood. The receptors come from an elderly man with active COVID-19. CDR3s include the opening cysteine and the closing phenylalanine or tryptophan. The D gene is left open where the match is weak. Only part of the rows carry a size: once, few, many, or a class if the clone is expanded.

>TRBJ1-5|.|.|TRBV7-2|15
CASSSADRGNQPQHF
TGTGCCAGCAGCTCAGCGGACAGAGGAAATCAGCCCCAGCATTTT
>TRBJ2-7|TRBD1|.|TRBV6-6|15
CASRSSRGISYEQYF
TGTGCCAGCAGATCCAGCAGGGGGATCTCCTACGAGCAGTACTTC
>TRBJ2-5|TRBD1|.|TRBV5-5|15
CASSLRTGGQETQYF
TGTGCCAGCAGCCTAAGGACAGGGGGCCAAGAGACCCAGTACTTC
>TRBJ1-1|.|.|TRBV5-4|14
CASSPGSQGTEAFF
TGTGCCAGCAGCCCTGGAAGTCAGGGGACTGAAGCTTTCTTT
>TRBJ2-7|.|.|TRBV6-5|15
CASSYSGRSNSEQYF
TGTGCCAGCAGTTACTCGGGCAGATCAAATTCCGAGCAGTACTTC
>TRBJ2-7|TRBD1|.|TRBV19|16
CASSIGGTGGSYEQYF
TGTGCCAGTAGTATTGGGGGGACAGGGGGCTCCTACGAGCAGTACTTC
>TRBJ1-3|.|once|TRBV4-2|17
CASSQVQDRSSGNTIYF
TGTGCCAGCAGCCAAGTTCAAGACAGAAGCTCTGGAAACACCATATATTTT
>TRBJ2-5|.|.|TRBV4-3|13
CASSQSLRETQYF
TGCGCCAGCAGCCAGTCTCTTAGAGAGACCCAGTACTTC
>TRBJ2-3|TRBD2|once|TRBV5-4|16
CASSPGGGALSDTQYF
TGTGCCAGCAGCCCCGGCGGGGGGGCCTTGTCAGATACGCAGTATTTT
>TRBJ2-7|.|.|TRBV24-1|13
CATSGSGSYEQYF
TGTGCCACCAGTGGGTCCGGGTCATACGAGCAGTACTTC
>TRBJ1-4|.|.|TRBV11-2|14
CASSLALSNEKLFF
TGTGCCAGCAGCTTAGCCTTATCCAATGAAAAACTGTTTTTT
>TRBJ1-5|.|few|TRBV28|15
CASRGGESSNQPQHF
TGTGCCAGCAGGGGGGGGGAGTCTAGCAATCAGCCCCAGCATTTT
>TRBJ2-2|.|few|TRBV18|14
CASSPPVSTGELFF
TGTGCCAGCTCACCACCGGTGAGCACCGGGGAGCTGTTTTTT
>TRBJ1-4|.|once|TRBV9|15
CASSADRGRNEKLFF
TGTGCCAGCAGCGCCGATCGAGGGCGTAATGAAAAACTGTTTTTT
>TRBJ1-3|TRBD1|.|TRBV15|14
CATSSGTGGITIYF
TGTGCCACCAGCAGCGGGACAGGGGGGATCACCATATATTTT
>TRBJ2-2|TRBD1|few|TRBV5-6|16
CASSYDRGPLTGELFF
TGTGCCAGCAGCTATGACAGGGGGCCGCTCACCGGGGAGCTGTTTTTT
>TRBJ2-7|.|.|TRBV25-1|15
CASSETGLSSYEQYF
TGTGCCAGCAGTGAAACAGGGTTGAGCTCCTACGAGCAGTACTTC
>TRBJ1-1|.|.|TRBV25-1|14
CASSDQGPLMEAFF
TGTGCCAGCAGTGACCAGGGCCCCTTAATGGAAGCTTTCTTT
>TRBJ2-2|.|.|TRBV7-2|13
CASSATGAGELFF
TGTGCCAGCAGCGCCACGGGGGCCGGGGAGCTGTTTTTT
>TRBJ2-7|.|.|TRBV12-3/TRBV12-4|13
CASSFFSSYEQYF
TGTGCCAGCAGTTTTTTCAGCTCCTACGAGCAGTACTTC
>TRBJ2-3|TRBD2|.|TRBV7-2|16
CASSSRSSGRTDTQYF
TGTGCCAGCAGCTCCCGTTCTAGCGGGAGGACAGATACGCAGTATTTT
>TRBJ1-2|.|.|TRBV7-8|14
CASSPGGSIRSYTF
TGTGCCAGCAGCCCGGGAGGGTCCATTAGGAGCTACACCTTC
>TRBJ2-5|.|once|TRBV15|15
CATSRDIASQETQYF
TGTGCCACCAGCAGAGATATTGCGAGCCAAGAGACCCAGTACTTC
>TRBJ1-6|.|.|TRBV5-4|16
CASSLGGSSYNSPLHF
TGTGCCAGCAGCTTAGGAGGTAGCTCCTATAATTCACCCCTCCACTTT